This entry describes one T cell receptor beta chain. The data were obtained in a study of control samples from healthy donors and cancer patients. The repertoire was sequenced with immunoSEQ multiplex PCR; TCRdb's copy has only in-frame clones and lacks some. The table includes roughly 130,000 clones, around 90% detected once. The TCR sequence derives from a man aged 18 to 29 in good health. Material: blood.

The CDR3 nucleotides are TGTGCCAGCAGCCAGAGTCGGATTCAGCCCCAGCATTTT. Amino acids: CASSQSRIQPQHF. The genes are TRBV3-1 (or the pseudogene TRBV3-2) and TRBJ1-5; D gene unclear. This CDR3 is 13 amino acids long. Trimming took 3 bases from V and 6 from J, leaving 9 bases between them. Per the germline V gene, CDR1 is LGHDT and CDR2 is YNNKEL (reference sequence).